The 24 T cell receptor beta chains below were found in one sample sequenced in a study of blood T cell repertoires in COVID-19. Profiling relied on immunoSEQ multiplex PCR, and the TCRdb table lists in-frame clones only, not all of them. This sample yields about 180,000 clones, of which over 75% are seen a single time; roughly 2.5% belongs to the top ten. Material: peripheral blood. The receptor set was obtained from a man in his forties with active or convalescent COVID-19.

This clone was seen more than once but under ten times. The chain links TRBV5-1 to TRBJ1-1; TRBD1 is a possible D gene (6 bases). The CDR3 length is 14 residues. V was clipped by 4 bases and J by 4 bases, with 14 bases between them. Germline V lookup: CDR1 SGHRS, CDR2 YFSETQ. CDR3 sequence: CASSAGQPVTEAFF. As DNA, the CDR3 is TGCGCCAGCAGCGCCGGACAGCCAGTCACTGAAGCTTTCTTT.

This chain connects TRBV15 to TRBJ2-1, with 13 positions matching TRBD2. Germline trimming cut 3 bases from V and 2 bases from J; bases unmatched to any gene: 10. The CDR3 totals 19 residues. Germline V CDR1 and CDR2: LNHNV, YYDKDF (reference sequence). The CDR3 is CATSRGTTGTSGTYNEQFF. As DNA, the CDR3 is TGTGCCACCAGCAGGGGAACGACCGGGACTAGCGGGACCTACAATGAGCAGTTCTTC.

The DNA of the CDR3 is TGCGCCAGCAGCTCGACGGGGAACTACGAGCAGTACTTC. It encodes CASSSTGNYEQYF. The chain carries TRBV5-1 and TRBJ2-7, with D possibly matching TRBD2 (5 bases). The V end lost 3 bases, the J end lost 3 bases, and 10 bases lay between the germline ends. The CDR3 sequence is 13 residues long. Germline CDR1 is SGHRS and CDR2 is YFSETQ.

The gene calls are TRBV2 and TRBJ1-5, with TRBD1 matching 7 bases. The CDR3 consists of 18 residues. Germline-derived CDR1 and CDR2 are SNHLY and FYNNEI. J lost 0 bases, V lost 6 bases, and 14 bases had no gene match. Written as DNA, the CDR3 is TGTGCCAGCAGGGCAGATAGACAGGGCCGATATAGCAATCAGCCCCAGCATTTT. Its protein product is CASRADRQGRYSNQPQHF. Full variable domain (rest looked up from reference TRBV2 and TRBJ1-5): EPEVTQTPSHQVTQMGQEVILRCVPISNHLYFYWYRQILGQKVEFLVSFYNNEISEKSEIFDDQFSVERPDGSNFTLKIRSTKLEDSAMYFCASRADRQGRYSNQPQHFGDGTRLSIL.

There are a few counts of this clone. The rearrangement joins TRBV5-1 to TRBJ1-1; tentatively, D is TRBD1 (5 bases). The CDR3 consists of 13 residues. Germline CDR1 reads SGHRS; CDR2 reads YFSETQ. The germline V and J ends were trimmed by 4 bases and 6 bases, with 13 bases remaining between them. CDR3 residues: CASSETDHAEAFF. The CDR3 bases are TGCGCCAGCAGCGAGACAGATCACGCTGAAGCTTTCTTT.

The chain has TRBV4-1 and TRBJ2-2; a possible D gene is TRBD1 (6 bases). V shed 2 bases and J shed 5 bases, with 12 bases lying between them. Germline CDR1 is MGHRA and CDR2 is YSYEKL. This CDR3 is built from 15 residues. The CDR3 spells CASSQTGQATGELFF. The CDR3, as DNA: TGCGCCAGCAGCCAAACGGGACAAGCTACCGGGGAGCTGTTTTTT.

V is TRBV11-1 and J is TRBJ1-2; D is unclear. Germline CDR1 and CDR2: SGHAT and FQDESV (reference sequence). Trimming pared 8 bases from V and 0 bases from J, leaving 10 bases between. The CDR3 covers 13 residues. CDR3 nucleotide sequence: TGTGCCAGCGGCACCGGGACTAACTATGGCTACACCTTC. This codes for CASGTGTNYGYTF.

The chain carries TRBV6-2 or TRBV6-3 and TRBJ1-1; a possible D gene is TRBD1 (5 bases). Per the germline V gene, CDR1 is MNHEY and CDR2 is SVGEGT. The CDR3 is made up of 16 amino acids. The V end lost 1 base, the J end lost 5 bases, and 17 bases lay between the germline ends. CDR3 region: CASSYLLVRAKTEAFF. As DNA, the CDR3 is TGTGCCAGCAGTTACTTGTTAGTCAGGGCGAAGACTGAAGCTTTCTTT.

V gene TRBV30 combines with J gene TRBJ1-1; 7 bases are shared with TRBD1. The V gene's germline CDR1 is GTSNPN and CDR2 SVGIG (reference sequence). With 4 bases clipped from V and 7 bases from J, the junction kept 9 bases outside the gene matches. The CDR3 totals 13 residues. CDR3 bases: TGTGCCTGGACCCGACAGGGAGTTAATGAAGCTTTCTTT. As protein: CAWTRQGVNEAFF.

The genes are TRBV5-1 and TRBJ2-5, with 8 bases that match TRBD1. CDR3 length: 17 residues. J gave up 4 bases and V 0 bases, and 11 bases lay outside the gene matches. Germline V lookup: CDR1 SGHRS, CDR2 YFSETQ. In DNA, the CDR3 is TGCGCCAGCAGCTTGGCCCCGACAGGGGTTGGGTTAGAGACCCAGTACTTC. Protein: CASSLAPTGVGLETQYF.

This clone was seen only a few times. The CDR3 nucleotides are TGTGCCAGCAGTGATCCGGGGAACTATGGCTACACCTTC. It encodes CASSDPGNYGYTF. The rearrangement joins TRBV2 to TRBJ1-2, with D uncertain. The CDR3 runs 13 residues. Germline V gene data show CDR1 as SNHLY and CDR2 as FYNNEI. V shed 3 bases and J shed 2 bases, with 7 bases lying between them.

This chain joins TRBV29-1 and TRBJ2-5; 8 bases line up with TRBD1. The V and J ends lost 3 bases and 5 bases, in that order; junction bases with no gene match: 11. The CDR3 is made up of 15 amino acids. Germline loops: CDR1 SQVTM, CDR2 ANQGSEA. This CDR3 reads CSVESQTGGVETQYF. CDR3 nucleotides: TGCAGCGTTGAGAGCCAAACAGGGGGTGTGGAGACCCAGTACTTC.

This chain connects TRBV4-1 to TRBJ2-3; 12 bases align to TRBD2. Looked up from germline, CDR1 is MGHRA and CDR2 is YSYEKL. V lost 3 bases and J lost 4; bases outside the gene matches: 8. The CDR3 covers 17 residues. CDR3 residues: CASSHAGLAGTPDTQYF. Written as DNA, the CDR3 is TGCGCCAGCAGCCATGCCGGACTAGCGGGGACCCCAGATACGCAGTATTTT.

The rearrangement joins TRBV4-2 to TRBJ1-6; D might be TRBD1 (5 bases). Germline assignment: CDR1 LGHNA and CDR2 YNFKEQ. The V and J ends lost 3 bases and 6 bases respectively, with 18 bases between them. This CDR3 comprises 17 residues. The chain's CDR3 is CASSQGLTGTFNSPLHF. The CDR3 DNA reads TGTGCCAGCAGCCAGGGTCTAACGGGGACTTTTAATTCACCCCTCCACTTT.

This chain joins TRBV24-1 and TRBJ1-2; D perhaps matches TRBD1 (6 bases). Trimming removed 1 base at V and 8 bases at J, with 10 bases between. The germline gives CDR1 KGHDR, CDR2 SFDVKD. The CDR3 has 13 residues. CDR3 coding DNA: TGTGCCACCAGTGATTTAGGGGGATACGGCTACACCTTC. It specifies CATSDLGGYGYTF.

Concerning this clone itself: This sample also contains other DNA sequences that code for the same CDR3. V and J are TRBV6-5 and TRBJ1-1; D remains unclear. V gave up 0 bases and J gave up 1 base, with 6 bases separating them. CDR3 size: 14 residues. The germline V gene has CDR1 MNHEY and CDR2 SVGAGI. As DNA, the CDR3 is TGTGCCAGCAGTTACTCGCCAGGGAACACTGAAGCTTTCTTT. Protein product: CASSYSPGNTEAFF.

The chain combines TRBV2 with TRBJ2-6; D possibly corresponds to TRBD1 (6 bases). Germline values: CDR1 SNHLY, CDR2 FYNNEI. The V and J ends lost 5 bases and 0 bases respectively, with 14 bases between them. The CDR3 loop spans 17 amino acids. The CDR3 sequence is CASSPRTVVSGANVLTF. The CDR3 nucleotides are TGTGCCAGCAGTCCCCGGACAGTAGTCTCTGGGGCCAACGTCCTGACTTTC.

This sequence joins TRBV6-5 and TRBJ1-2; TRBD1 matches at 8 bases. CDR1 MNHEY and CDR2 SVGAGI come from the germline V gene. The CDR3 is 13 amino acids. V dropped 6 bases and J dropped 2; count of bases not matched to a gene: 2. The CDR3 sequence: CASRRQGNYGYTF. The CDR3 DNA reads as TGTGCCAGCAGACGACAGGGGAACTATGGCTACACCTTC.

The CDR3 DNA follows: TGTGCCAGCTCACCACCATCCAGGGAAACTGAAGCTTTCTTT. Its translation is CASSPPSRETEAFF. The chain recombines TRBV18 with TRBJ1-1, with a tentative D call TRBD1 (5 bases). The CDR3 loop spans 14 amino acids. Germline assignment: CDR1 KGHSH and CDR2 LQKENI. V dropped 0 bases and J dropped 5 bases, with 10 bases sitting between them.

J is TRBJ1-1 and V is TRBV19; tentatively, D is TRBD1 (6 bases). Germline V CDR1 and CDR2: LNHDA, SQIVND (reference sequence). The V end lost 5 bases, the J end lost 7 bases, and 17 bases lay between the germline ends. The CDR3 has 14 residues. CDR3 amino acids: CASSLSGQMFEAFF. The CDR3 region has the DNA TGTGCCAGTAGTTTGTCGGGACAAATGTTTGAAGCTTTCTTT. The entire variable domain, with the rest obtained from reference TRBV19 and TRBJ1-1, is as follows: DGGITQSPKYLFRKEGQNVTLSCEQNLNHDAMYWYRQDPGQGLRLIYYSQIVNDFQKGDIAEGYSVSREKKESFPLTVTSAQKNPTAFYLCASSLSGQMFEAFFGQGTRLTVV.

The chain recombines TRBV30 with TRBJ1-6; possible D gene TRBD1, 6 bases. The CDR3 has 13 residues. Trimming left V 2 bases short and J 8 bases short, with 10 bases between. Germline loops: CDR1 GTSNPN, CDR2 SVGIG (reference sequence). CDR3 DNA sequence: TGTGCCTGGAGTAATTCAGGGGATTCACCCCTCCACTTT. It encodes CAWSNSGDSPLHF.

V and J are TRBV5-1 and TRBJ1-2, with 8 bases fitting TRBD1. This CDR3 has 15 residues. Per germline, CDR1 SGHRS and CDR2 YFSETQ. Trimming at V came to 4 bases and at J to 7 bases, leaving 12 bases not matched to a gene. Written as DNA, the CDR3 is TGCGCCAGCAGCCCGAGGACAGGGTTGGAGGCTGGCTACACCTTC. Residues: CASSPRTGLEAGYTF.

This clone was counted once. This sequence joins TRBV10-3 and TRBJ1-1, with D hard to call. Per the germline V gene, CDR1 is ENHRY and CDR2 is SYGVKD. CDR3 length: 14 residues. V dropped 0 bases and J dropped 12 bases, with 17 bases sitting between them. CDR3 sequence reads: CAISESTGSTGTFF. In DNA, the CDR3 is TGTGCCATCAGTGAGTCGACCGGCTCAACCGGGACTTTCTTT.

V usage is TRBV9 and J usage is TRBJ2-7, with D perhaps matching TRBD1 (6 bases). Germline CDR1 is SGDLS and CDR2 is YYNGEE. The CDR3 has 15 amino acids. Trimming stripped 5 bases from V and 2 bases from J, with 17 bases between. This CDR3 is CASSRSPTGTYEQYF. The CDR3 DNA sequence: TGTGCCAGCAGTCGTTCCCCCACAGGGACCTACGAGCAGTACTTC.